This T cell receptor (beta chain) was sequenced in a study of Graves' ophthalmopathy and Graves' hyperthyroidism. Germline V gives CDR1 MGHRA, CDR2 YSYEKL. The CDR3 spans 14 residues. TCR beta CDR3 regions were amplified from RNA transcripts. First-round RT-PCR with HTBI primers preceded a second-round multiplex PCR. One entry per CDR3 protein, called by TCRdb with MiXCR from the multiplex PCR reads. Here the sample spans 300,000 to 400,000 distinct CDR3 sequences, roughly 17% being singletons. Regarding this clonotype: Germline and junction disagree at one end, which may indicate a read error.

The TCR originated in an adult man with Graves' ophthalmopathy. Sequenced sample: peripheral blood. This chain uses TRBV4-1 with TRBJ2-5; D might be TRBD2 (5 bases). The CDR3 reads CASSQDPLAQKRDF. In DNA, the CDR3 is TGCGCCAGCAGCCAAGATCCTTTGGCCCAGAAGAGGGACTTC.